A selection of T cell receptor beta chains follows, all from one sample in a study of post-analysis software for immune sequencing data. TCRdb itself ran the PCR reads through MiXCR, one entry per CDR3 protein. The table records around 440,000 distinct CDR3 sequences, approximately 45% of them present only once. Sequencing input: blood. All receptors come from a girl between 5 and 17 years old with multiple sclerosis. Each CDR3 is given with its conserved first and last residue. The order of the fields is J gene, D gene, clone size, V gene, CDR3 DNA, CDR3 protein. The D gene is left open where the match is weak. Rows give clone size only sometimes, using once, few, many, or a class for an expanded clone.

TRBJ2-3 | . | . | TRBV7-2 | TGTGCCAGCAGCCAACTCGGGGGAGCGGAACTCACAGATACGCAGTATTTT | CASSQLGGAELTDTQYF
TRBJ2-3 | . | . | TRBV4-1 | TGCGCCAGCAGCCAAGATCCCCTTGGGGCGAGCACAGATACGCAGTATTTT | CASSQDPLGASTDTQYF
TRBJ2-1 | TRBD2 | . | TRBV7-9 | TGTGCCAGCAGCTTAGCGGTAGCGGGAGGGTATATCGATGAGCAGTTCTTC | CASSLAVAGGYIDEQFF
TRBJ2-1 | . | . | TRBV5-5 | TGTGCCAGCAGCTTGGCCGTCGAGTACTCCTACAATGAGCAGTTCTTC | CASSLAVEYSYNEQFF
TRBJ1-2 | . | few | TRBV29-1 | TGCAGCGCACAGGAGAACTATGGCTACACCTTC | CSAQENYGYTF
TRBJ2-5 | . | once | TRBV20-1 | TGCAGTGCTGGGTCATACCAGGGGACCCAGTACTTC | CSAGSYQGTQYF
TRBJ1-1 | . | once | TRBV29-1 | TGCAGCGTTGTTCCGTTGGGTGAAGCTTTCTTT | CSVVPLGEAFF
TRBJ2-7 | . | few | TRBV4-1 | TGCGCCAGCAGCCAAGAAGGTAGGGACCTCGGCGAGCAGTACTTC | CASSQEGRDLGEQYF
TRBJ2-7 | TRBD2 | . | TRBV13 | TGTGCCAGCAGCTTATTGGGACTAGCGGGACCCTACGAGCAGTACTTC | CASSLLGLAGPYEQYF
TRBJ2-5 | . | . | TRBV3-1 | TGTGCCAGCAGCCAAGGAATGGGGCAAGGGACCCAGTACTTC | CASSQGMGQGTQYF
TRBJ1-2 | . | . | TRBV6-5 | TGTGCCAGCAGTTACTCGAAAGACTATGGCTACACCTTC | CASSYSKDYGYTF
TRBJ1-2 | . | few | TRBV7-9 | TGTGCCAGCAGCTTATCAGGGAACCTCTATGGCTACACCTTC | CASSLSGNLYGYTF
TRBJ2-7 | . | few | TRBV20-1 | TGCAGTGCTGCCCCGGGGGGCAGCGGGAAGTCCTACGAGCAGTACTTC | CSAAPGGSGKSYEQYF
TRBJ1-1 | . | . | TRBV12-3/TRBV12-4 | TGTGCCAGCAGTTTAGCTTTAACTGAAGCTTTCTTT | CASSLALTEAFF
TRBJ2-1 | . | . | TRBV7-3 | TGTGCCAGCAGCTCGACGGAATACAATGAGCAGTTCTTC | CASSSTEYNEQFF
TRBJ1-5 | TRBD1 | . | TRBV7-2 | TGTGCCAGCAGCTCCGACAGGGTTTATATTCAGCCCCAGCATTTT | CASSSDRVYIQPQHF
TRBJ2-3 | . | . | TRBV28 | TGTGCCAGCAGTAACATGTTAAGCACAGATACGCAGTATTTT | CASSNMLSTDTQYF
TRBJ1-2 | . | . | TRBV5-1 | TGCGCCAGCAGTCCCGGGGGCGTCTCGGAAGGCTACACCTTC | CASSPGGVSEGYTF
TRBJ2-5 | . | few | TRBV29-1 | TGCAGCGTCTTCGACCTAACAGAGCGGACCCAGTACTTC | CSVFDLTERTQYF
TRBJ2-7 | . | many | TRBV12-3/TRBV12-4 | TGTGCCAGCAGTTCGGCGGCTTCCTACGAGCAGTACTTC | CASSSAASYEQYF
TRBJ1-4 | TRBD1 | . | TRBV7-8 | TGTGCCAGCAGCTTAGGACCAACAACAGGGGCGGGTGAAAAAGGGAATGAAAAACTGTTTTTT | CASSLGPTTGAGEKGNEKLFF
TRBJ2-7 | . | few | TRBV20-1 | TGCAGTGCTAGAGATTCAGGGAAAGATTACGAGCAGTACTTC | CSARDSGKDYEQYF
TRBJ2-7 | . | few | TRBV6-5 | TGTGCCAGCAGTAAGGGACTCCGAAACCCCTACGAGCAGTACTTC | CASSKGLRNPYEQYF
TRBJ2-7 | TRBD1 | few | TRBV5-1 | TGCGCCAGCAGACAAAGGAACAGGGGACCGGGCGAGCAGTACTTC | CASRQRNRGPGEQYF
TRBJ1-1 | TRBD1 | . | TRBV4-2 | TGTGCCAGCAGCCTCAATGGGGACCGGGACAGCACTTTCTTT | CASSLNGDRDSTFF
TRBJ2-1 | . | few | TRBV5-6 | TGTGCCAGCAGACGAATATCCACCACGGGAGCTCGGGATGAGCAGTTCTTC | CASRRISTTGARDEQFF
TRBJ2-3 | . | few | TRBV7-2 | TGTGCCAGCAGCTTCGGGCTAGCCCCCGATACGCAGTATTTT | CASSFGLAPDTQYF
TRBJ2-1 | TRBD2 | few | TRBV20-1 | TGCAGTGCTAGACCCGGCGGCGGGAGGTCCTACAATGAGCAGTTCTTC | CSARPGGGRSYNEQFF
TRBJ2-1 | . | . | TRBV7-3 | TGTGCCAGCAGCTTAACTCCTAGCGTTGAGACCCAGTTCTTC | CASSLTPSVETQFF
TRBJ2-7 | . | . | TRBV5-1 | TGCGCCAGCAGCTTGGGGGCTAGTTGGTACGAGCAGTACTTC | CASSLGASWYEQYF